This T cell receptor beta chain derives from a study of cytomegalovirus exposure and HLA in healthy donors (dated by TCRdb to between 2016 and 2019). Background on the whole study: An earlier analysis of roughly 630 of the donors reported approximately 270 Gb of sequence data and 117 million unique TCR beta sequences from approximately 180 million T cells. An early release covering roughly 600 HLA-typed donors comprised roughly 300 gigabases of sequencing data and around 80 million unique TCR sequences. Among the roughly 400 genotyped donors, 81% belonged to the genetic ancestry cluster associated with self-reported Caucasian donors. The aim of the study was to test whether cataloging public T cell receptors could identify signatures of past pathogen exposure. Using immunosequencing, the study profiled T cell repertoires from some 670 subjects and related those repertoires to cytomegalovirus serostatus. In addition to the first cohort of 500 to 850 subjects, a separate validation cohort of 120 different subjects was used. The study combined high-throughput TCR immunosequencing, statistical association of individual TCRs with disease status, and machine learning to predict cytomegalovirus infection status. In a later analysis, previously published TCR beta repertoires from 666 donors were re-analyzed and high-resolution HLA genotyping was added so that TCR occurrence patterns could be studied. Rather than using new phenotypic data, the later analysis identified candidate immune exposures from TCR beta sequences and from how often those sequences occurred across donors. An earlier analysis of a few hundred of the donors applied high-throughput TCR beta sequencing to assess whether each TCR beta V gene segment acted as functional or pseudogenic. Donor age, sex, ethnicity and CMV serostatus were compiled alongside the repertoire data. In a later genetic analysis, genome-wide SNP genotypes for about 55% of the 666 donors were used, and that subset was treated as a discovery cohort. Every discovery cohort repertoire had been produced on one sequencing platform. Class I and class II HLA loci were covered by the typing at four-digit resolution. The number of donors typed differed by locus, with roughly 629-640 for A, B, C, DRB1 and DQB1, 522 for DQA1, under 610 for DPA1, and some 470 for DPB1. Roughly 5 DR-DQ haplotypes were handled as single units for association and clustering because linkage in the cohort was strong. Across 300 to 500 genotyped donors of the cohort, an average of about 200,000 unique TCR beta nucleotide sequences per donor were sequenced, and around 20% of those sequences were non-productive. Overall results and qualifications from the work: A further reported finding was that TCR beta sequences accurately predicted the HLA-A and HLA-B alleles for most subjects in the first cohort. A group of highly shared sequence variants was considered likely to be a technical artifact of the sequencing pipeline. Several of the top co-occurrence clusters appeared to be linked to parvovirus B19, influenza, CMV and Epstein-Barr virus, according to a later analysis. Three of the identified cytomegalovirus-associated TCR beta chains were confirmed in vitro to be specific for cytomegalovirus antigens. Presence/absence analyses assumed roughly uniform sequencing depth across donors, an assumption that may not hold. The only immune exposure information available for the cohort was CMV serostatus. In an earlier analysis of approximately 590 of the donors, most TCR beta V segments appeared in productive rearrangements about 87% or about 30% of the time, broadly matching IMGT annotations. In a later analysis, HLA-associated TCR beta chains were found to be more clonally expanded and to have lower generation probabilities than equally common non-associated chains. Because HLA typing was missing for some donors at each locus, association tests included only the typed subset. It was suggested by the authors that the approach could potentially be generalized to other disease states and immunological phenotypes. According to a later analysis, most CMV-associated TCR beta chains appeared to be HLA-restricted, and the HLA associations seemed to be driven largely by CMV exposure. The cohort was sequenced for TCR beta chains only, and without alpha or paired-chain data the features that could be detected were limited. Because counts were too low, seventeen rarely observed V segments, including chromosome 9 orphons, were excluded from the earlier analysis of 587 of the donors. Most TCR sequences were seen in very few donors, while some public TCRs were found in many individuals. The study listed 164 TCR beta chains as associated with cytomegalovirus. In a later genetic analysis, fewer N-insertions in productive TCRs were reported among donors in an Asian-associated ancestry cluster than the roughly 700-donor mean. When HLA alleles, especially DR and DQ, strongly co-occurred, TCR associations were difficult to assign to individual alleles. In both the original and validation cohorts, the classifier was reported to diagnose cytomegalovirus status with high specificity and sensitivity. In a later analysis, 15,000 to 20,000 TCR beta sequences were associated with specific HLA alleles at a false discovery rate of 0.05. In a later genetic analysis, a missense DCLRE1C variant was associated with V-gene and J-gene trimming of TCR beta chains, and the association was replicated in an independent cohort. Correlated functional status among segregating V segments might reflect linkage disequilibrium, but an unknown experimental factor could not be ruled out. According to a later analysis, TCR association rates differed among HLA loci, with DRB1 alleles showing the most associated TCRs and HLA-C alleles showing the fewest.

The cohort was made up of roughly 670 healthy bone marrow donors. Cohort members were all nominally healthy when sampled, although unrecorded immune exposures were likely present. The donor was CMV seropositive and was included in the group of around 300 seropositive cohort members. Each donor provided a peripheral blood sample, and peripheral blood mononuclear cells were used for TCR beta sequencing. Genomic DNA was extracted from the blood cell samples with the Qiagen DNeasy Blood Extraction Kit. As regards this clone: The specificity of this receptor is unknown.

The library was obtained by the immunoSEQ multiplex PCR assay. A mixture of 60 forward primers for TCR Vbeta segments and 13 reverse primers for TCR Jbeta segments was used in the multiplex PCR. The CDR3 region of rearranged TCR beta genes was amplified from genomic DNA by a multiplex PCR assay. On the Illumina HiSeq System, the amplified TCR beta libraries were sequenced as 87-base-pair reads. The published analysis was carried out like this. A later analysis counted about 80 million unique TCR beta chains across the 650 to 800 repertoires, and some 11 million of these chains were shared by at least two donors. A nearest-neighbor algorithm error-corrected the raw reads and collapsed the reads into unique sequences, merging closely related sequences to remove PCR and sequencing errors. CDR3 sequences were aligned to IMGT reference sequences to assign V, D and J gene segments. Each retained sequence needed at least a six-nucleotide match to both a V gene segment and a J gene segment. Rearrangements were classified as productive when the CDR3 lacked stop codons and remained in frame with V and J, and all other rearrangements were classified as non-productive. CDR3 was defined according to IMGT convention as the region running from the second conserved V-encoded cysteine to the conserved J-encoded phenylalanine. In an earlier analysis of around 600 of the donors, sequences lacking an unambiguous match to a single V gene segment were excluded. In an earlier analysis of several hundred of the donors, V segments were called functional above 56.7% productive rearrangements and were called segregating when the between-donor standard deviation exceeded 5%. A statistical classification framework was developed to diagnose cytomegalovirus status using the catalog of TCR beta chain sequences. In a later analysis, TCR nucleotide sequences were compared against IMGT/GENE-DB human TR gene sequences so that V and J genes could be assigned. The TCRdist pipeline was used in a later analysis to assign CDR3 sequences and most-parsimonious VDJ recombination scenarios. In a later analysis, each TCR beta chain was defined by its CDR3 amino acid sequence together with its V-gene family, and reads without a unique V-gene family were excluded. In a later analysis, some 600 highly shared, low-generation-probability nucleotide sequences were removed to address suspected cross-contamination and a sequencing artifact. For each public chain, a later analysis derived a clonal expansion index from normalized ranks of inferred template counts within each repertoire. In a later analysis, generation probabilities were computed with a VDJ recombination model fitted to out-of-frame rearrangements, and the resulting probabilities were checked against IGoR. In a later analysis, hypergeometric tests were used to score TCR-TCR, TCR-HLA and TCR-CMV co-occurrence, with a repertoire-size bias correction applied to TCR pairs. To estimate false discovery rates, a later analysis permuted the HLA or CMV assignments 20 times. In a later analysis, co-occurring TCRs were grouped using DBSCAN, with TCRdist sequence similarity added in when clustering inside HLA-allele-positive subsets. For co-occurrence clustering, repertoires with fewer than 30,000 or more than 120,000 public chains were excluded, along with about five repertoires with anomalous nucleotide sharing. The table was pulled from immuneACCESS by TCRdb, which kept in-frame rearrangements only. Such tables lose some clones; where checked, under half of the loss comes from unresolved V genes, and the rest has no known cause. V and J calls and clone size are copied from that table; D and trimming were computed from the DNA. The table for this sample records fewer than 100,000 clones. 3% to 4% of the sample is in the top ten clones.

The sequencing sample was made of PBMCs. The sequence was collected from a man between 18 and 29 years old in good health and CMV-seropositive.

The nucleotide sequence reads TGTGCCAGCAGCGTAGCCCCCTCCTCGGGAGATACGCAGTATTTT. Its amino acids are CASSVAPSSGDTQYF. Recombination connected TRBV9 to TRBJ2-3, with no confident D gene call. V is shortened by 0 bases, J by 5 bases, and the region joining them spans 13 bases. Its CDR3 holds 15 amino acids, cysteine through phenylalanine. Just CDR3 DNA is preserved here, 45 bases in frame from base 1. Sequences SGDLS (CDR1) and YYNGEE (CDR2) are obtained from the germline V gene.